Presented here are 25 T cell receptor beta chains from one specimen sequenced in a study of blood T cells in healthy people across ages. A second PCR, run for about 6 to 11 cycles, used a sample-barcoded 5' primer plus a J-beta primer mix. TCRdb independently ran MiXCR on the 5' RACE reads; one entry per CDR3 protein. The sample lists 500,000 to 550,000 distinct CDR3 sequences; around 24% were seen once. These data were also filed under a second study, of T cells of mothers and their children.

What was sequenced was blood. The receptors were sampled from a boy younger than 18 in good health.

In its sample, this clonotype was seen a few times. The rearrangement joins TRBV25-1 to TRBJ1-4; 11 bases are shared with TRBD1. V lost 3 bases and J lost 8; bases outside the gene matches: 5. The CDR3 is made up of 15 amino acids. Germline CDR1 and CDR2: MGHDK and SYGVNS. The CDR3 sequence is CASSEGQGDTEKLFF. The CDR3 nucleotides read TGTGCCAGCAGTGAGGGACAGGGGGATACGGAAAAACTGTTTTTT.

The chain combines TRBV7-6 with TRBJ2-7; TRBD2 matches at 9 bases. The CDR3 length is 15 residues. Germline CDR1 is SGHVS and CDR2 is FNYEAQ. The trim removed 5 bases at V and 7 bases at J, leaving 12 bases unmatched. CDR3 residues: CASSPDSGGLREQYF. DNA of the CDR3: TGTGCCAGCAGCCCGGATAGCGGGGGCTTGCGAGAGCAGTACTTC.

This sequence joins TRBV7-2 and TRBJ1-2; D possibly corresponds to TRBD1 (6 bases). The length of the CDR3 is 13 residues. V lost 5 bases to trimming and J lost 4 bases, with 11 bases between them. CDR1 and CDR2 from the germline V gene are SGHTA and FQGNSA. CDR3 DNA sequence: TGTGCCAGCAGCCCCCTCAGGGGCTATGGCTACACCTTC. The encoded protein is CASSPLRGYGYTF.

This clonotype was observed a single time. The chain uses TRBV27 and TRBJ2-5; TRBD2 matches at 8 bases. V trimming: 5 bases; J trimming: 2 bases; junction bases outside the gene matches: 10. The CDR3 has 16 residues. The germline gives CDR1 MNHEY, CDR2 SMNVEV (reference sequence). The CDR3 DNA sequence: TGTGCCAGCAGTCCCGTCCTTAGCGGGGCTCAAGAGACCCAGTACTTC. It yields the protein CASSPVLSGAQETQYF.

The chain employs TRBV20-1 and TRBJ2-5; no firm D call. The CDR3 runs to 12 residues. Trimming shortened V by 6 bases and J by 5 bases, and 13 bases separated the two germline ends. Germline CDR1 DFQATT, CDR2 SNEGSKA (reference sequence). The CDR3 nucleotides read TGCAGTGCCAGAAGGGCTTTGGAGACCCAGTACTTC. Its protein is CSARRALETQYF.

This chain links TRBV20-1 with TRBJ1-5, with a possible D match to TRBD1 (5 bases). There are 15 residues in the CDR3. Germline values: CDR1 DFQATT, CDR2 SNEGSKA (reference sequence). V lost 5 bases and J 6 bases, leaving 20 bases between the germline ends. The CDR3: CSARRAPGPIQPQHF. CDR3 sequence (DNA): TGCAGTGCTCGCCGCGCTCCAGGGCCCATTCAGCCCCAGCATTTT.

This chain links TRBV12-3 or TRBV12-4 with TRBJ2-5; 9 bases agree with TRBD2. The V gene end was trimmed by 1 base and the J gene end by 0 bases; junction bases not matched to a gene: 15. The CDR3 has 20 amino acids. CDR3 bases: TGTGCCAGCAGTTTAGGTTGGGAGCGGGGGGCGCGAACCCACCAAGAGACCCAGTACTTC. This gives the protein CASSLGWERGARTHQETQYF.

J is TRBJ2-4 and V is TRBV6-6, with D maybe TRBD1 (6 bases). CDR1 and CDR2 from the germline V gene are MNHNY and SVGAGI (reference sequence). CDR3 length equals 15 residues. Trimming cost V 4 bases and J 0 bases, with 10 bases left between them. CDR3: CASSSNRVAKNIQYF. For the CDR3, the DNA is TGTGCCAGCAGTTCCAACAGGGTAGCCAAAAACATTCAGTACTTC.

In this sample, this clonotype turned up once. This chain uses TRBV30 with TRBJ1-1; D call uncertain. Germline assignment: CDR1 GTSNPN and CDR2 SVGIG (reference sequence). The CDR3 is 11 residues long. V lost 0 bases and J lost 11, with 10 bases in between. Here the CDR3 DNA reads TGTGCCTGGAGTGTTGAGCTTAGTGCTTTCTTT. This translates into CAWSVELSAFF.

The sample holds a few counts of this clonotype. This sequence joins TRBV2 and TRBJ2-7; TRBD2 matches at 7 bases. The CDR3 spans 10 residues. The V gene end was trimmed by 5 bases and the J gene end by 11 bases; junction bases not matched to a gene: 3. Germline values: CDR1 SNHLY, CDR2 FYNNEI. The DNA for the CDR3 is TGTGCCAGCAGTAGCGGGGTCAAGTACTTC. It translates to CASSSGVKYF.

The chain couples TRBV12-3 or TRBV12-4 to TRBJ2-5; TRBD1 matches 7 bases. This CDR3 is built from 14 residues. Trimming cost V 7 bases and J 3 bases; bases outside gene matches: 8. Written as DNA, the CDR3 is TGTGCCAGCATGAGGGGGCTCGGAAAAGAGACCCAGTACTTC. As protein: CASMRGLGKETQYF.

There are many counts of this clonotype. The chain uses TRBV9 and TRBJ2-5; D is undetermined. The CDR3 loop spans 13 amino acids. Trimming removed 4 bases from V and 2 bases from J, with 9 bases in between. In germline, CDR1 is SGDLS, CDR2 YYNGEE. CDR3 in amino acids: CASSPTNQETQYF. The CDR3 bases are TGTGCCAGCAGCCCGACAAATCAAGAGACCCAGTACTTC.

The chain uses TRBV28 and TRBJ1-1; TRBD1 matches at 10 bases. Germline V CDR1 and CDR2: MDHEN, SYDVKM. Germline trimming cut 6 bases from V and 1 base from J; bases unmatched to any gene: 8. The CDR3 has 16 residues. The CDR3 DNA sequence: TGTGCCAGCAGCTTGACAGGGGGCGCGGGGAACACTGAAGCTTTCTTT. Translated: CASSLTGGAGNTEAFF.

The rearrangement uses TRBV12-3 or TRBV12-4 and TRBJ1-1; 11 bases agree with TRBD1. This CDR3 comprises 17 residues. V gave up 5 bases and J gave up 2 bases; unmatched junction bases: 10. CDR3 in DNA: TGTGCCAGCAGTCCCGAGGCGGACAGGGGGCCAAACACTGAAGCTTTCTTT. Protein: CASSPEADRGPNTEAFF.

This clonotype was seen more than once but under ten times. The chain employs TRBV29-1 and TRBJ2-7; 11 bases fit TRBD1. Germline-derived CDR1 and CDR2 are SQVTM and ANQGSEA. The CDR3 contains 14 residues. V lost 6 bases, J lost 0 bases, and 4 bases stayed unmatched. The CDR3, as DNA: TGCAGCGTCTTTGGGACAGGGGGCTCCTACGAGCAGTACTTC. The encoded protein is CSVFGTGGSYEQYF.

This clonotype has just a few counts. The CDR3: CASRIMPGRTNTEAFF. CDR3 in DNA: TGTGCCAGCAGGATTATGCCCGGGAGGACGAACACTGAAGCTTTCTTT. The chain has TRBV27 and TRBJ1-1; D uncertain. The germline gives CDR1 MNHEY, CDR2 SMNVEV (reference sequence). The CDR3 sequence is 16 residues long. The ends were cut back, 6 bases at V and 1 base at J, with 18 bases in the middle.

This clonotype was seen repeatedly, ten times or more. J is TRBJ2-5 and V is TRBV7-2; no firm D call. The germline V gene encodes CDR1 SGHTA and CDR2 FQGNSA. V lost 3 bases to trimming and J lost 3 bases, with 17 bases between them. The CDR3 has 16 residues. Here the CDR3 DNA reads TGTGCCAGCAGCTTTCGATACCCTTGGAGAGAAGAGACCCAGTACTTC. Protein: CASSFRYPWREETQYF.

This clonotype was counted only a few times. At one end the junction does not follow the germline gene, possibly because of a read error. This rearrangement joins TRBV7-3 to TRBJ1-1; maybe TRBD1 (6 bases). The CDR3 runs 13 residues. Germline values: CDR1 SGHTA, CDR2 FQGTGA. CDR3 in amino acids: CASSPQGNAEAFF. The CDR3 DNA reads as TGTGCCAGCAGCCCCCAGGGGAACGCTGAAGCTTTCTTT.

This clonotype has more than one count but fewer than ten. The chain recombines TRBV20-1 with TRBJ2-1; no clear D gene. Germline CDR1 DFQATT, CDR2 SNEGSKA (reference sequence). Trimming stripped 3 bases from V and 3 bases from J, with 9 bases between. The CDR3 length is 13 residues. In DNA, the CDR3 is TGCAGTGCTAGCGAAGGAAACTACAATGAGCAGTTCTTC. Translation gives CSASEGNYNEQFF.

This clonotype was found a few times. The CDR3 region is CASSQGGSASSGNTIYF. The DNA of the CDR3 is TGCGCCAGCAGCCAAGGAGGTTCTGCAAGCTCTGGAAACACCATATATTTT. V is TRBV4-3 and J is TRBJ1-3; D call uncertain. V was shortened by 1 base and J by 0 bases, with 13 bases between the two germline ends. The germline V gene has CDR1 LGHNA and CDR2 YSLEER. The CDR3 spans 17 residues.

The chain couples TRBV5-6 to TRBJ2-4, with D possibly matching TRBD1 (5 bases). Deletions cut 2 bases from V and 0 bases from J, with 12 bases between. The CDR3 is 16 residues long. Germline assignment: CDR1 SGHDT and CDR2 YYEEEE. CDR3 nucleotides: TGTGCCAGCAGCTTCAAGGGGCGCCTAGCCAAAAACATTCAGTACTTC. Translating it yields CASSFKGRLAKNIQYF.

This clonotype was counted between two and nine times. The chain carries TRBV20-1 and TRBJ1-4; 7 bases line up with TRBD1. Per germline, CDR1 DFQATT and CDR2 SNEGSKA (reference sequence). V shed 3 bases and J 7 bases; nucleotides not matched to a gene: 2. CDR3 length: 12 amino acids. The CDR3 DNA is TGCAGTGCTAGGACAGGGAGTGAAAAACTGTTTTTT. As protein: CSARTGSEKLFF.

This clonotype was seen a handful of times. The chain recombines TRBV7-9 with TRBJ2-5; the D gene is possibly TRBD1 (6 bases). CDR1 is SEHNR and CDR2 is FQNEAQ in the germline V gene (reference sequence). There are 15 residues in the CDR3. Trimming shortened V by 2 bases and J by 4 bases, and 14 bases separated the two germline ends. In nucleotides, the CDR3 is TGTGCCAGCAGCTTATTTGAGGGGGTTCGAGAGACCCAGTACTTC. Translation gives CASSLFEGVRETQYF.

The sample holds a few counts of this clonotype. The chain recombines TRBV29-1 with TRBJ1-2; weak D call: TRBD1 (6 bases). With 5 bases removed from V and 3 bases from J, the gap between germline ends came to 16 bases. Germline CDR1 is SQVTM and CDR2 is ANQGSEA. The CDR3 runs 14 residues. CDR3 nucleotides: TGCAGCGTTAAGGACAGTCAGATGGACTATGGCTACACCTTC. This gives the protein CSVKDSQMDYGYTF.

The sample holds a few counts of this clonotype. This rearrangement joins TRBV5-1 to TRBJ2-5; possibly TRBD2 for D (5 bases). Germline V CDR1 and CDR2: SGHRS, YFSETQ. Deletions cut 4 bases from V and 0 bases from J, with 13 bases between. The CDR3 length is 15 residues. The CDR3 spells CASSAGHADQETQYF. DNA of the CDR3: TGCGCCAGCAGCGCGGGCCACGCGGACCAAGAGACCCAGTACTTC.